This T cell receptor (beta chain) came from a study of blood T cell repertoires in COVID-19 (dated by TCRdb to about 2020). Describing the broader study: Samples covering the acute and convalescent phases of COVID-19 were provided by collaborators in the United States, Italy and Spain. The material from the prospective study consisted of cDNA or gDNA derived from T cells, B-cell-depleted T cells, or PBMCs. Deeply sampled blood TCRbeta repertoires from subjects exposed to, actively infected with, or recovered from COVID-19 were included in the dataset. The repertoires were made available in a free public database intended to serve as a resource for research on the immune response to SARS-CoV-2. Samples came from the ongoing ImmuneRACE study (first 160 participants) plus 1,254 subjects from 6 global collaborators. A de-identified subject ID, COVID-19 status, age in years and sex were almost always included in the sample metadata. Where available, HLA class I and class II types were taken from metadata supplied by the sample provider and were not determined by assay-based typing.

After removal of 1 base from V and 10 bases from J, the junction retains 1 base not matched to a gene. CDR1 is given as SGHAT and CDR2 as FQNNGV, both from the germline V gene. Reading from cysteine to phenylalanine, the CDR3 counts 12 amino acids. Solely the CDR3 DNA is kept, with 36 bases framed from the first base. Regarding this clone: Its antigen specificity is not known. No much larger clonotype is one base removed from it; base qualities were not supplied.

The collaborating institutions used their own protocols to collect whole blood in K2EDTA tubes. For TCRbeta analysis, collaborator samples were shipped as frozen whole blood, as isolated PBMCs, or as DNA extracted from either sample type. TCRbeta CDR3 regions were amplified from genomic DNA by means of the immunoSEQ Assay, a bias-controlled multiplex PCR. Concerning the study's data processing: The number of nucleated cells in each sample was estimated from the amplification of reference gene primers within the assay. To quantify the absolute abundance of each unique TCRbeta CDR3 rearrangement, sequence reads were collapsed and filtered. Productive Simpson clonality was computed per sample as the square root of Simpson's diversity index over productive rearrangements. As stored in TCRdb, this immuneACCESS dataset retains in-frame rearrangements with V and J assigned. A fraction of the clones does not appear; measured against another copy, unresolved V genes explain less than half of the discrepancy, and the remainder lacks a known reason. V and J calls and clone size are as listed in that table; D and trimming were resolved from the DNA. The sample table shows 190,000 or so clones, and 80% to 90% are seen once. In total, the top ten clones hold under 3% of the sample.

Beyond this particular receptor, the publication reports: How much clinical and demographic metadata was included differed by source and by participant, and the metadata was provided uncurated.

Sequenced material: peripheral blood. This receptor was identified in a middle-aged man with active or convalescent COVID-19. The sequence links TRBV11-2 to TRBJ2-5, with 9 bases matching TRBD2. The CDR3 here reads CASSLVREGQYF. The DNA sequence is as follows: TGTGCCAGCAGCTTAGTGCGGGAGGGCCAGTACTTC.